One sample yielded the 13 T cell receptor beta chains listed below, sequenced in a study of blood T cell repertoires in COVID-19. Data came from immunoSEQ multiplex PCR; TCRdb stores just in-frame clones and leaves some out. Of 300,000 or so clones in the sample, just over 85% were seen once. Sequenced material: PBMCs or T cells enriched from blood (not recorded which). Every receptor here comes from a woman aged 35 to 49 with acute COVID-19.

J is TRBJ1-5 and V is TRBV12-3 or TRBV12-4; D ambiguous. Trimming stripped 6 bases from V and 5 bases from J, with 8 bases between. The length of the CDR3 is 12 residues. The CDR3 DNA follows: TGTGCCAGCAGATTGGGCGATCAGCCCCAGCATTTT. This codes for CASRLGDQPQHF.

This clone came up a few times. This chain links TRBV5-1 with TRBJ1-4, with TRBD1 matching over 7 bases. The ends lost 0 bases at V and 3 bases at J; junction bases unmatched: 2. CDR3 length equals 15 residues. CDR1 is SGHRS and CDR2 is YFSETQ in the germline V gene. For the CDR3, the DNA is TGCGCCAGCAGCTTGGACAGGGGAGCTAATGAAAAACTGTTTTTT. Amino acid sequence: CASSLDRGANEKLFF.

This chain connects TRBV2 to TRBJ2-7, with 8 bases identical to TRBD2. The germline CDR1 and CDR2 sequences are SNHLY and FYNNEI. This CDR3 comprises 15 residues. V trimming: 8 bases; J trimming: 1 base; junction bases outside the gene matches: 10. The CDR3 region has the DNA TGTGCCAGCCGGACCGGCAGCGGGGGTTCCTACGAGCAGTACTTC. It is translated as CASRTGSGGSYEQYF.

This chain links TRBV6-4 with TRBJ1-2; 9 nucleotides line up with TRBD1. V was clipped by 1 base and J by 4 bases; unmatched bases: 4. CDR1 MRHNA and CDR2 SNTAGT come from the germline V gene. This CDR3 is built from 15 residues. The DNA for the CDR3 is TGTGCCAGCAGTGACTTTGCGGGACAGGGCTATGGCTACACCTTC. This sequence encodes CASSDFAGQGYGYTF.

The chain couples TRBV7-2 to TRBJ1-2; 12 nucleotides agree with TRBD1. The CDR3 is made up of 16 amino acids. The V segment lost 1 base and the J segment 3 bases; nucleotides outside the gene matches: 3. Germline assignment: CDR1 SGHTA and CDR2 FQGNSA. For the CDR3, the DNA is TGTGCCAGCAGCTTAGGGGGACAGGGGGCCCACTATGGCTACACCTTC. Encoded protein: CASSLGGQGAHYGYTF.

V usage is TRBV7-2 and J usage is TRBJ2-5, with D perhaps matching TRBD2 (6 bases). CDR3 length: 18 amino acids. V lost 5 bases, J lost 1 base, and 23 bases lay in between. The germline CDR1 and CDR2 sequences are SGHTA and FQGNSA. DNA for the CDR3: TGTGCCAGCAGCCTTATACGGTATGGAGGGATCTTCCAAGAGACCCAGTACTTC. It is translated as CASSLIRYGGIFQETQYF.

This clone was detected only once. The rearrangement uses TRBV7-6 and TRBJ1-3, with TRBD1 identical over 11 bases. Germline V gene lookup returns CDR1 SGHVS and CDR2 FNYEAQ. This CDR3 contains 18 residues. V lost 5 bases, J lost 0 bases, and 9 bases stayed unmatched. The CDR3 DNA follows: TGTGCCAGCAGCCTGGGACAGGGGGGTGCCCTCTCTGGAAACACCATATATTTT. Its translation: CASSLGQGGALSGNTIYF.

The V gene is TRBV7-9, the J gene TRBJ1-2, with D perhaps TRBD1 (6 bases). The CDR3 is 16 amino acids. Trimming left V 5 bases short and J 4 bases short, with 20 bases between. Germline assignment: CDR1 SEHNR and CDR2 FQNEAQ (reference sequence). CDR3 residues: CASSRPRSGGPYGYTF. As DNA, the CDR3 is TGTGCCAGCAGCCGCCCGCGGTCGGGGGGGCCCTATGGCTACACCTTC.

On this clone: One end of the junction does not line up with germline, which may come from a read error. This rearrangement joins TRBV11-2 to TRBJ2-4; 13 bases map to TRBD2. Germline V CDR1 and CDR2: SGHAT, FQNNGV. This CDR3 has 14 residues. CDR3 bases: TGTGCCAGCAGCGCCCGGACTAGCGGGAGAGTCACGGACTTC. Translating gives CASSARTSGRVTDF. Together with reference TRBV11-2 and TRBJ2-4, the CDR3 gives the full variable domain: EAGVAQSPRYKIIEKRQSVAFWCNPISGHATLYWYQQILGQGPKLLIQFQNNGVVDDSQLPKDRFSAERLKGVDSTLKIQPAKLEDSAVYLCASSARTSGRVTDFGAGTRLSVL.

V usage is TRBV19 and J usage is TRBJ2-3, with D possibly being TRBD1 (7 bases). This CDR3 has 15 residues. Germline V gene lookup returns CDR1 LNHDA and CDR2 SQIVND (reference sequence). The ends were cut back, 5 bases at V and 4 bases at J, with 16 bases in the middle. The CDR3 sequence: CASSGVGRGADTQYF. The CDR3 nucleotides read TGTGCCAGTAGTGGCGTCGGCAGGGGGGCAGATACGCAGTATTTT.

V usage is TRBV6-2 or TRBV6-3 and J usage is TRBJ1-5; the D gene is possibly TRBD1 (6 bases). The CDR3 contains 14 residues. The V and J ends lost 2 bases and 7 bases respectively, with 12 bases between them. CDR1 and CDR2 from the germline V gene are MNHEY and SVGEGT. CDR3 in DNA: TGTGCCAGCAGTTACGACAGGTCCTGGCAGCCCCAGCATTTT. Translated, it gives CASSYDRSWQPQHF.

The chain combines TRBV3-1 (or the pseudogene TRBV3-2) with TRBJ2-1; 9 bases are a match to TRBD2. Germline values: CDR1 LGHDT, CDR2 YNNKEL (reference sequence). J gave up 1 base and V 2 bases, and 6 bases lay outside the gene matches. This CDR3 contains 17 residues. The CDR3 nucleotides read TGTGCCAGCAGCCAACCACGGCGGGGGGGGTCCTACAATGAGCAGTTCTTC. Protein sequence: CASSQPRRGGSYNEQFF.

The rearrangement joins TRBV14 to TRBJ2-3; 13 bases match TRBD2. The junction had 12 bases not matched to a gene; V was cut back by 1 base and J by 5 bases. The CDR3 consists of 19 residues. In germline, CDR1 is SGHDN, CDR2 FVKESK. CDR3 DNA: TGTGCCAGCAGCCAAGTGAAGTACGGACTAGCGGGAGATATAGATACGCAGTATTTT. Translated: CASSQVKYGLAGDIDTQYF. The full variable domain, with the rest looked up from reference TRBV14 and TRBJ2-3, is EAGVTQFPSHSVIEKGQTVTLRCDPISGHDNLYWYRRVMGKEIKFLLHFVKESKQDESGMPNNRFLAERTGGTYSTLKVQPAELEDSGVYFCASSQVKYGLAGDIDTQYFGPGTRLTVL.